This TCR beta chain was documented in a study of CD8 T cells in ankylosing spondylitis. CDR1 is SGHTA and CDR2 is FQGNSA in the germline V gene. With 4 bases removed from V and 2 bases from J, the gap between germline ends came to 17 bases. CDR3 length: 17 amino acids. TCRdb re-called the 5' RACE reads through MiXCR, storing one row per CDR3 protein. The data contain about 240,000 distinct CDR3 sequences, 8% to 9.5% of them singletons. This clonotype was counted at least ten times. This receptor was taken from a male donor with ankylosing spondylitis or in good health (not recorded which). The chain couples TRBV7-2 to TRBJ2-2, with a tentative D call TRBD1 (6 bases). What was sequenced was blood, either unsorted or a sorted T cell fraction (not recorded which). The CDR3 DNA is TGTGCCAGCAGCTACGTTAGAGGGACACTTAACACCGGGGAGCTGTTTTTT. Its translation is CASSYVRGTLNTGELFF.